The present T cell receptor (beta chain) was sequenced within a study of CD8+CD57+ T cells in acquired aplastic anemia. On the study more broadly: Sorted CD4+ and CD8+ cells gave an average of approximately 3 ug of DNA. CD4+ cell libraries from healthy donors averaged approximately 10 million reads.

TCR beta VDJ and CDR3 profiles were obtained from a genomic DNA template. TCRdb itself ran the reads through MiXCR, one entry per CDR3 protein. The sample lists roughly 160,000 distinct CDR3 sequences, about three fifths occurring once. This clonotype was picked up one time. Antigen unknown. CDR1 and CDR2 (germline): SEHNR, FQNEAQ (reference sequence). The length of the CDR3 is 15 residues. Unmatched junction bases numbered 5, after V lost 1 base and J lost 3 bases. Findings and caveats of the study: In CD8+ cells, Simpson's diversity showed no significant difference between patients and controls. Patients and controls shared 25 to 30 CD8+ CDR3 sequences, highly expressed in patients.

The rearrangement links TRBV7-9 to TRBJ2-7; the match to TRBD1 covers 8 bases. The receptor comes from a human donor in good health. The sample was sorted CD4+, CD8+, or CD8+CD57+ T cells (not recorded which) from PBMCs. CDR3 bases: TGTGCCAGCAGCTTAGAGGAAACAGGGGGCTACGAGCAGTACTTC. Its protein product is CASSLEETGGYEQYF. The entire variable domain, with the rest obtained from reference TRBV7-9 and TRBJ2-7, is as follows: DTGVSQNPRHKITKRGQNVTFRCDPISEHNRLYWYRQTLGQGPEFLTYFQNEAQLEKSRLLSDRFSAERPKGSFSTLEIQRTEQGDSAMYLCASSLEETGGYEQYFGPGTRLTVT.